Shown below are 2 T cell receptor beta chains from a single sample sequenced in a study of blood T cell repertoires in COVID-19. Using immunoSEQ multiplex PCR, the repertoire was profiled, and TCRdb retains in-frame clones only, with some absent. The sample yields about 170,000 clones, about nine tenths seen once. The specimen sequenced was peripheral blood. The receptors stem from a man aged 18-30 years with COVID-19, enrolled during active disease.

The chain employs TRBV7-2 and TRBJ2-7, with D perhaps matching TRBD1 (5 bases). Germline V gene lookup returns CDR1 SGHTA and CDR2 FQGNSA. Trimming cost V 2 bases and J 2 bases, with 13 bases left between them. The CDR3 has 15 amino acids. CDR3 sequence (DNA): TGTGCCAGCAGCTTATCCCCGACAGTCCCCTACGAGCAGTACTTC. Protein sequence: CASSLSPTVPYEQYF.

This clone was observed a single time. V usage is TRBV7-8 and J usage is TRBJ2-1; 9 bases fit TRBD2. Per the germline V gene, CDR1 is SGHVS and CDR2 is FQNEAQ. Germline trimming cut 8 bases from V and 2 bases from J; bases unmatched to any gene: 7. The CDR3 extends over 15 amino acids. This CDR3 reads CASLGSSGTYNEQFF. The CDR3 bases are TGTGCCAGCCTCGGATCTAGCGGGACCTACAATGAGCAGTTCTTC.